This T cell receptor (beta chain) was captured by sequencing in a study of control samples from healthy donors and cancer patients. Clones were read by immunoSEQ multiplex PCR, and TCRdb kept only the in-frame ones, dropping some. The sample includes around 30,000 clones, about 93% of them seen just once. The CDR3 sequence is 17 residues long. After removal of 1 base from V and 0 bases from J, the junction contained 4 bases not matched to a gene. CDR1 is GTSNPN, CDR2 SVGIG, per germline (reference sequence). The receptor comes from a man in his forties with colorectal cancer. Sequencing was performed on PBMCs. V is TRBV30 and J is TRBJ2-5; TRBD2 agrees at 14 bases. The CDR3 region has the DNA TGTGCCTGGAGTGCCGGACTAGCGGGGGGTTACCAAGAGACCCAGTACTTC. As protein: CAWSAGLAGGYQETQYF.